These 21 T cell receptor beta chains were all obtained from the same sample, sequenced in a study of cytomegalovirus exposure and HLA in healthy donors. The protocol was immunoSEQ multiplex PCR, while the TCRdb copy is restricted to in-frame clones and leaves out a portion. Of 150,000 to 200,000 clones listed, 86% are singletons. The sequenced sample consisted of PBMCs. The receptors were gathered from a young woman in good health and CMV-seronegative.

The chain couples TRBV11-3 to TRBJ2-5, with 12 positions matching TRBD2. Germline V gene sequence: CDR1 SGHNT, CDR2 YENEEA. Trimming took 1 base from V and 1 from J; bases not matched to a gene: 4. The CDR3 has 17 residues. The CDR3 is CASSLGLAGEPQETQYF. The CDR3 DNA sequence: TGTGCCAGCAGCTTAGGACTAGCGGGGGAACCCCAAGAGACCCAGTACTTC.

This clone was counted only a few times. This chain connects TRBV19 to TRBJ2-7; a weak D match, TRBD1 (7 bases). Trimming left V 5 bases short and J 7 bases short, with 18 bases between. Germline CDR1 reads LNHDA; CDR2 reads SQIVND (reference sequence). The CDR3 covers 14 residues. CDR3 sequence (DNA): TGTGCCAGTAGTTCACAGGGGAGGCTTGGAGAGCAGTACTTC. Translated: CASSSQGRLGEQYF.

The V and J genes are TRBV5-1 and TRBJ2-1, with D perhaps matching TRBD1 (5 bases). CDR1 and CDR2 (germline): SGHRS, YFSETQ. The germline V and J ends were trimmed by 0 bases and 4 bases, with 14 bases remaining between them. CDR3 length: 16 residues. CDR3 protein: CASSLEVTAKYNEQFF. Written as DNA, the CDR3 is TGCGCCAGCAGCTTGGAAGTGACAGCCAAATACAATGAGCAGTTCTTC.

The V gene is TRBV15, the J gene TRBJ2-7; D may be TRBD2 (5 bases). The CDR3 has 11 residues. V lost 3 bases and J lost 13, with 13 bases in between. Germline values: CDR1 LNHNV, CDR2 YYDKDF (reference sequence). CDR3 residues: CATSRGGSRYF. CDR3 in DNA: TGTGCCACCAGCAGGGGCGGGTCTCGTTACTTC.

V and J are TRBV19 and TRBJ2-3; TRBD1 is a possible D gene (6 bases). The V and J ends lost 5 bases and 3 bases respectively, with 15 bases between them. The germline V gene encodes CDR1 LNHDA and CDR2 SQIVND (reference sequence). The CDR3 extends over 15 amino acids. The CDR3 nucleotides are TGTGCCAGTAGTGGTGGGGGCGCGAGGACAGATACGCAGTATTTT. The encoded protein is CASSGGGARTDTQYF.

The rearrangement uses TRBV9 and TRBJ1-3, with 8 positions matching TRBD1. This CDR3 contains 15 residues. Germline CDR1 reads SGDLS; CDR2 reads YYNGEE. V gave up 4 bases and J gave up 3 bases; unmatched junction bases: 6. CDR3 protein: CASSHQGAYGNTIYF. The DNA of the CDR3 is TGTGCCAGCAGCCATCAGGGGGCGTATGGAAACACCATATATTTT.

V usage is TRBV18 and J usage is TRBJ2-1, with 8 bases that match TRBD2. V dropped 2 bases and J dropped 9; count of bases not matched to a gene: 9. The CDR3 is 15 amino acids. Germline V CDR1 and CDR2: KGHSH, LQKENI. DNA of the CDR3: TGTGCCAGCTCACCAAAAGGACTAGCCGTAGGTGAGCAGTTCTTC. It codes for CASSPKGLAVGEQFF.

The chain carries TRBV25-1 and TRBJ1-1; TRBD1 is a possible D gene (5 bases). CDR1 is MGHDK and CDR2 is SYGVNS in the germline V gene. With 0 bases removed from V and 5 bases from J, the gap between germline ends came to 10 bases. The CDR3 is made up of 14 amino acids. This CDR3 is CASSEYGGSTEAFF. Written as DNA, the CDR3 is TGTGCCAGCAGTGAATACGGGGGTTCTACTGAAGCTTTCTTT.

This clone came up once. The J gene is TRBJ1-2, the V gene TRBV12-5, with 7 bases identical to TRBD1. Germline CDR1 and CDR2: LGHNT and FRNRAP. This CDR3 has 13 residues. V shed 1 base, J shed 4 bases, and the junction held 0 bases outside the gene matches. The CDR3 region is CASGLGDSYGYTF. The CDR3 DNA sequence: TGTGCTAGTGGTTTGGGGGACAGCTATGGCTACACCTTC.

The chain has TRBV30 and TRBJ1-2, with D uncertain. From germline, CDR1 is GTSNPN and CDR2 SVGIG (reference sequence). This CDR3 is built from 11 residues. V was cut by 3 bases and J by 7 bases, with 9 bases left in between. In nucleotides, the CDR3 is TGTGCCTGGAGGTGGGAGGGTGGCTACACCTTC. This encodes CAWRWEGGYTF.

The J gene is TRBJ2-1, the V gene TRBV18; perhaps TRBD1 as D (5 bases). Germline V gives CDR1 KGHSH, CDR2 LQKENI. The germline V and J ends were trimmed by 0 bases and 9 bases, with 9 bases remaining between them. The CDR3 extends over 13 amino acids. DNA for the CDR3: TGTGCCAGCTCACCACCCGGTAGGGGTGAGCAGTTCTTC. It translates to CASSPPGRGEQFF.

The chain is built from TRBV5-4 and TRBJ2-1, with TRBD2 matching over 14 bases. The V gene's germline CDR1 is SGHNT and CDR2 YYREEE (reference sequence). This CDR3 comprises 19 residues. The V gene end was trimmed by 0 bases and the J gene end by 0 bases; junction bases not matched to a gene: 5. The CDR3 loop is CASSLGLAGGPSSYNEQFF. The CDR3 DNA reads as TGTGCCAGCAGCTTGGGACTAGCGGGGGGGCCTAGCTCCTACAATGAGCAGTTCTTC.

J is TRBJ2-7 and V is TRBV5-4; D gene unclear. CDR3 length: 15 amino acids. Per germline, CDR1 SGHNT and CDR2 YYREEE (reference sequence). With 2 bases removed from V and 0 bases from J, the gap between germline ends came to 12 bases. The CDR3 DNA sequence: TGTGCCAGCAGCTTATACAGTTTGAACTCCTACGAGCAGTACTTC. This encodes CASSLYSLNSYEQYF.

The chain uses TRBV5-5 and TRBJ1-1; D gene uncertain. Trimming cost V 4 bases and J 0 bases, with 13 bases left between them. This CDR3 region has 15 residues. Germline V CDR1 and CDR2: SGHKS, YYEKEE (reference sequence). CDR3 protein: CASSLATVMNTEAFF. The CDR3 DNA is TGTGCCAGCAGCCTAGCTACGGTAATGAACACTGAAGCTTTCTTT.

The J gene is TRBJ1-2, the V gene TRBV27, with 7 bases aligning to TRBD1. The CDR3 length is 17 residues. Germline CDR1 reads MNHEY; CDR2 reads SMNVEV (reference sequence). V gave up 4 bases and J gave up 7 bases; unmatched junction bases: 18. CDR3 in amino acids: CASSSNRQGRDRSGYTF. The CDR3 region has the DNA TGTGCCAGCAGTTCAAACAGACAGGGTCGTGATAGGTCTGGCTACACCTTC.

This chain links TRBV18 with TRBJ1-1; D is undetermined. The CDR3 length is 14 residues. Germline-derived CDR1 and CDR2 are KGHSH and LQKENI. Between the trimmed V and J ends, which lost 5 bases and 0 bases, there was a span of 10 bases. This CDR3 is CASSTVTLNTEAFF. The CDR3 bases are TGTGCCAGCTCAACAGTCACCTTGAACACTGAAGCTTTCTTT.

The chain links TRBV19 to TRBJ2-7; a weak D match, TRBD2 (6 bases). Trimming pared 6 bases from V and 3 bases from J, leaving 15 bases between. CDR1 is LNHDA and CDR2 is SQIVND in the germline V gene (reference sequence). This CDR3 region has 14 residues. DNA for the CDR3: TGTGCCAGTAGCATGGTAGGGAGGAACTACGAGCAGTACTTC. Its protein is CASSMVGRNYEQYF.

The chain carries TRBV5-1 and TRBJ2-6, with TRBD1 matching over 9 bases. The CDR3 contains 20 residues. CDR1 is SGHRS and CDR2 is YFSETQ in the germline V gene. With 0 bases clipped from V and 0 bases from J, the junction kept 10 bases outside the gene matches. The CDR3, as DNA: TGCGCCAGCAGCTTGGAGGGGGCTACAGGGGGCGCCTCTGGGGCCAACGTCCTGACTTTC. Translating gives CASSLEGATGGASGANVLTF.

J is TRBJ1-4 and V is TRBV7-8; D uncertain. V gave up 5 bases and J gave up 0 bases, with 10 bases separating them. The germline V gene encodes CDR1 SGHVS and CDR2 FQNEAQ. The CDR3 is 15 residues long. CDR3 sequence reads: CASSPWAATNEKLFF. The CDR3 DNA reads as TGTGCCAGCAGCCCTTGGGCAGCAACTAATGAAAAACTGTTTTTT.

The rearrangement links TRBV9 to TRBJ1-4; D possibly corresponds to TRBD1 (5 bases). CDR3 length: 14 residues. Looked up from germline, CDR1 is SGDLS and CDR2 is YYNGEE. V was shortened by 3 bases and J by 7 bases, with 13 bases between the two germline ends. CDR3 amino acids: CASSGGAGVEKLFF. The DNA of the CDR3 is TGTGCCAGCAGCGGCGGGGCGGGGGTTGAAAAACTGTTTTTT.

This clone appeared a single time. The conserved phenylalanine or tryptophan is not found at the CDR3 terminus, so this likely reflects a read error. The J gene is TRBJ2-6, the V gene TRBV19, with D perhaps matching TRBD1 or TRBD2 (5 bases each). CDR3 length equals 16 residues. V lost 0 bases, J lost 0 bases, and 6 bases lay in between. Germline V gene lookup returns CDR1 LNHDA and CDR2 SQIVND (reference sequence). CDR3 in amino acids: CASSIDGGSGANVLTL. DNA of the CDR3: TGTGCCAGTAGTATAGATGGGGGCTCTGGGGCCAACGTCCTGACTCTC.